The source of this TCR beta chain is a study of technical replicates of blood from a handful of donors. The CDR3 contains 15 residues. J lost 0 bases, V lost 4 bases, and 4 bases had no gene match. CDR1 is SGHKS, CDR2 YYEKEE, per germline (reference sequence). TCRdb keeps only in-frame clones here, not all; method: immunoSEQ multiplex PCR. The top ten clones hold 6.5% to 7.5% of a sample with more than 10,000 clones, 94% of them seen once. The clonotype was recovered from a human donor in good health. Material: PBMCs. The genes are TRBV5-5 and TRBJ1-2, with 9 nucleotides matching TRBD1. In DNA form, the CDR3 reads TGTGCCAGCAGCACGGACAGGGGAGCTAACTATGGCTACACCTTC. Encoded protein: CASSTDRGANYGYTF.